The clone carrying this T cell receptor (beta chain) came up once. Its antigen remains unknown. The sample comes from a study of cytomegalovirus exposure and HLA in healthy donors. In the PCR, 60 Vbeta and 13 Jbeta primers were used. The table came from immunoSEQ multiplex PCR; TCRdb's copy has only in-frame clones and leaves some out. The table shows fewer than 200,000 clones, with 82% occurring only once. Findings and caveats of the study: Another analysis was done later, and it associated roughly 15,000 TCR beta sequences with HLA alleles at 0.05 false discovery rate. Common viral pathogens were later found to be apparently linked to several of the most significant clusters.

V was pared by 0 bases and J by 1 base, with 3 bases of the junction left unmatched. Germline CDR1 MNHEY, CDR2 SVGAGI. This CDR3 comprises 16 residues. The source of this sequence is a male donor in good health and CMV-seronegative. The chain has TRBV6-5 and TRBJ2-3; 8 bases are a match to TRBD2. The sample consisted of PBMCs. CDR3 in amino acids: CASSYSLRGGTDTQYF. CDR3 nucleotides: TGTGCCAGCAGTTACTCATTGCGGGGGGGCACAGATACGCAGTATTTT.